A single sample gave rise to the 7 T cell receptor beta chains below, sequenced in a study of blood T cells in healthy people across ages. Then a second PCR, running roughly 7 to 11 cycles, was carried out with a sample-barcoded 5' primer and a J-beta primer mix. TCRdb ran MiXCR on the 5' RACE reads and lists one entry per CDR3 protein. This table holds about 640,000 distinct CDR3 sequences, approximately 30% found once. The sample taken for sequencing was blood. These receptors all stem from an elderly woman in good health.

Regarding this clonotype: A much larger clone lies one base from this, so it may be a read error. This chain joins TRBV5-6 and TRBJ2-3; D is possibly TRBD2 (6 bases). The CDR3 spans 19 residues. Germline loops: CDR1 SGHDT, CDR2 YYEEEE. This CDR3 is CANSSHSEGLISVPDTQYF. The CDR3 DNA sequence: TGTGCCAACAGCTCTCACTCGGAGGGGCTAATATCCGTCCCAGATACGCAGTATTTT.

This clonotype was detected many times. The rearrangement joins TRBV6-6 to TRBJ2-5; D may correspond to TRBD1 or TRBD2 (6 bases each). V lost 2 bases, J lost 5 bases, and 12 bases lay in between. Germline assignment: CDR1 MNHNY and CDR2 SVGAGI (reference sequence). The CDR3 has 14 residues. DNA of the CDR3: TGTGCCAGCAGTTACCCCGGGGGCGCGGAGACCCAGTACTTC. It specifies CASSYPGGAETQYF.

In this sample, this clonotype turned up many times. This sequence joins TRBV7-3 and TRBJ1-6, with 8 bases matching TRBD1. The CDR3 has 16 residues. The junction had 9 bases not matched to a gene; V was cut back by 5 bases and J by 6 bases. CDR1 is SGHTA, CDR2 FQGTGA, per germline. CDR3 sequence reads: CASSQTGASRNSPLHF. The DNA for the CDR3 is TGTGCCAGCAGCCAGACAGGGGCCTCTCGTAATTCACCCCTCCACTTT.

This clonotype was seen a few times. The chain employs TRBV7-2 and TRBJ2-2, with 12 positions matching TRBD2. From germline, CDR1 is SGHTA and CDR2 FQGNSA. Losses at the gene ends were 2 bases for V and 7 bases for J; bases not matched to a gene: 5. There are 16 residues in the CDR3. The CDR3 DNA follows: TGTGCCAGCAGCTTACTAGCGGGGGGGCTCGTCGGGGAGCTGTTTTTT. Its protein is CASSLLAGGLVGELFF.

Worth noting for this clonotype: This may arise from a read error, as a much more abundant clone is one base away. CDR3 amino acids: CASSPQPGRAYERYF. CDR3 bases: TGTGCCAGCTCACCACAGCCGGGACGGGCCTACGAGCGGTACTTC. The rearrangement uses TRBV18 and TRBJ2-4; either TRBD1 or TRBD2 may supply D (5 bases each). The CDR3 spans 15 residues. V was pared by 1 base and J by 15 bases, with 22 bases between. Germline CDR1 is KGHSH and CDR2 is LQKENI.

The chain couples TRBV6-2 or TRBV6-3 to TRBJ2-3; 7 bases fit TRBD2. The V gene's germline CDR1 is MNHEY and CDR2 SVGEGT. J lost 4 bases, V lost 2 bases, and 3 bases had no gene match. This CDR3 region has 14 residues. DNA for the CDR3: TGTGCCAGCAGTTACGTGGGAGGGGCAGATACGCAGTATTTT. As protein: CASSYVGGADTQYF.

As to this clonotype: This likely comes from a read error, as the CDR3 has no conserved phenylalanine or tryptophan at its end. The chain couples TRBV7-8 to TRBJ2-4, with 9 positions matching TRBD1. CDR1 and CDR2 (germline): SGHVS, FQNEAQ. This CDR3 comprises 11 residues. CDR3 in amino acids: CACSADRGQYL. The CDR3 DNA follows: TGTGCCTGCAGCGCCGACAGGGGGCAGTACCTC.